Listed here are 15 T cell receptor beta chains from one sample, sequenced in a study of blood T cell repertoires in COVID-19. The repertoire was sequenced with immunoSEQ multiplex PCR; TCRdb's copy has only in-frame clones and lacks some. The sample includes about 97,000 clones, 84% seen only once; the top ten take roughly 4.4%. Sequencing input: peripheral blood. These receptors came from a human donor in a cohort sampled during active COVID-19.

The CDR3 reads CASSTGGAEAFF. The CDR3 nucleotides are TGTGCCAGTAGTACAGGGGGCGCTGAAGCTTTCTTT. The chain combines TRBV19 with TRBJ1-1, with 8 bases matching TRBD1. The CDR3 runs 12 residues. The germline CDR1 and CDR2 sequences are LNHDA and SQIVND (reference sequence). V lost 4 bases and J lost 6; bases outside the gene matches: 1.

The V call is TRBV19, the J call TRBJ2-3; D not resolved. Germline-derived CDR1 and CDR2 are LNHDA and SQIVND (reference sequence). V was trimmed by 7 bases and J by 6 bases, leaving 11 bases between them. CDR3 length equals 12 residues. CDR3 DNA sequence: TGTGCCAGTATCAGTGACGGGGATACGCAGTATTTT. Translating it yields CASISDGDTQYF.

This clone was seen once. The CDR3 DNA is TGTGCCAGCAGCTTGGTTGGGGGCGGCACCGGGGAGCTGTTTTTT. This codes for CASSLVGGGTGELFF. This chain uses TRBV7-6 with TRBJ2-2; possible D gene TRBD1, 6 bases. The CDR3 has 15 residues. The germline V gene has CDR1 SGHVS and CDR2 FNYEAQ. V lost 3 bases and J lost 4, with 12 bases in between.

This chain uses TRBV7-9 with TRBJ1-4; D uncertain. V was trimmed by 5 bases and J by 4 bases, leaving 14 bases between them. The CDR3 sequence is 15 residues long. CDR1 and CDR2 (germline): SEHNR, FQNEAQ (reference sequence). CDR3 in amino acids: CASSQPGSHNEKLFF. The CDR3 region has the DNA TGTGCCAGCAGCCAACCCGGGAGCCATAATGAAAAACTGTTTTTT.

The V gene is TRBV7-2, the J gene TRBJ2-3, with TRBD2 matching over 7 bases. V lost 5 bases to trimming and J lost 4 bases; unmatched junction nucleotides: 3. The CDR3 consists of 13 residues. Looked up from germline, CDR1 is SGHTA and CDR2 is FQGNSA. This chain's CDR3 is CASSLTSADTQYF. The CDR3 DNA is TGTGCCAGCAGCCTTACTAGCGCAGATACGCAGTATTTT.

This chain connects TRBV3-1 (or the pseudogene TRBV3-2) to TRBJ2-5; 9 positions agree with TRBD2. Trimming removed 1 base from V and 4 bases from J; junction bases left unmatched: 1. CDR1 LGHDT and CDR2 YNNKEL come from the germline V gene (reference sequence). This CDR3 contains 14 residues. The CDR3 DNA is TGTGCCAGCAGCCAAGGCGGGGGGGCAGAGACCCAGTACTTC. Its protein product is CASSQGGGAETQYF.

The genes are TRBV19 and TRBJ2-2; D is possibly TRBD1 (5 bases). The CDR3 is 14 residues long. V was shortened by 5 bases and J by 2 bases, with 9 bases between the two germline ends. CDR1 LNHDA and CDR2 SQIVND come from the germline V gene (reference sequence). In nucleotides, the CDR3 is TGTGCCAGTAGTCCACAGGCCAACACCGGGGAGCTGTTTTTT. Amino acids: CASSPQANTGELFF.

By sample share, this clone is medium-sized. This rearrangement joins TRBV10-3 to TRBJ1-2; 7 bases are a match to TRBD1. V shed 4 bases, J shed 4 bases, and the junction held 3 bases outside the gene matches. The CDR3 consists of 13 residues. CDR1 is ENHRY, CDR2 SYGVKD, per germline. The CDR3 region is CAISATGSYGYTF. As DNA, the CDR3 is TGTGCCATCAGTGCGACAGGGAGCTATGGCTACACCTTC.

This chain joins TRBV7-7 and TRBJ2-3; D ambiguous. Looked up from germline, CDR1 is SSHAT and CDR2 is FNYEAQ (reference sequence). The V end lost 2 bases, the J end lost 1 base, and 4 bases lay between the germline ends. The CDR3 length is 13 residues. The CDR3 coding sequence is TGTGCCAGCAGCTTACAGGGCACAGATACGCAGTATTTT. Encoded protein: CASSLQGTDTQYF.

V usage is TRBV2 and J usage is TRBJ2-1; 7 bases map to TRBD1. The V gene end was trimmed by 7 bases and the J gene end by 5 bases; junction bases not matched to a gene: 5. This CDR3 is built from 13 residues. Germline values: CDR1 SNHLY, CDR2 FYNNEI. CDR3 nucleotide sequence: TGTGCCAGCAAACAGGGGTGGGACAATGAGCAGTTCTTC. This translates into CASKQGWDNEQFF.

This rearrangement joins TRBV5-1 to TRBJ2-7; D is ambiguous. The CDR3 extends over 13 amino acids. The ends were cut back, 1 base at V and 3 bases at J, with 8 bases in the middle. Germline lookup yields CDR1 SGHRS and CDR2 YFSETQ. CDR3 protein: CASSLLGDYEQYF. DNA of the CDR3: TGCGCCAGCAGCTTGCTAGGCGACTACGAGCAGTACTTC.

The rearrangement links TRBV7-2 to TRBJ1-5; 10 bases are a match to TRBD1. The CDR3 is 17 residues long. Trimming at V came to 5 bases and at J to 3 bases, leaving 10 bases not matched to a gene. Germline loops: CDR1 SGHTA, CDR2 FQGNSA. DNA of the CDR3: TGTGCCAGCAGCACGGGACAGGGGTCTCCTACCAATCAGCCCCAGCATTTT. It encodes CASSTGQGSPTNQPQHF.

CDR3 sequence: CASSDTGLSGNTIYF. The CDR3 DNA sequence: TGTGCCAGCAGTGACACAGGGCTGTCTGGAAACACCATATATTTT. The chain uses TRBV25-1 and TRBJ1-3; D possibly corresponds to TRBD1 (6 bases). Germline values: CDR1 MGHDK, CDR2 SYGVNS. CDR3 length: 15 amino acids. Trimming took 3 bases from V and 1 from J, leaving 10 bases between them.

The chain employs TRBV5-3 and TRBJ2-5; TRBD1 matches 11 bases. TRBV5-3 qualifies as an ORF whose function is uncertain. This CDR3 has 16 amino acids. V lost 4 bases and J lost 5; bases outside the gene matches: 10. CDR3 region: CARSPKGQGVAETQYF. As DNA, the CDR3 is TGTGCCAGAAGCCCTAAGGGACAGGGGGTCGCTGAGACCCAGTACTTC.

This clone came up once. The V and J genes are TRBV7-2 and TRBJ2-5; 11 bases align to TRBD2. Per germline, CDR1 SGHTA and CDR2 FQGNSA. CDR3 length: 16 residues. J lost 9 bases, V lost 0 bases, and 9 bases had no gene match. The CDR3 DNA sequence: TGTGCCAGCAGCTTAGCCTCTAGCGGGGGGCCGATTGCCCAGTACTTC. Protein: CASSLASSGGPIAQYF.